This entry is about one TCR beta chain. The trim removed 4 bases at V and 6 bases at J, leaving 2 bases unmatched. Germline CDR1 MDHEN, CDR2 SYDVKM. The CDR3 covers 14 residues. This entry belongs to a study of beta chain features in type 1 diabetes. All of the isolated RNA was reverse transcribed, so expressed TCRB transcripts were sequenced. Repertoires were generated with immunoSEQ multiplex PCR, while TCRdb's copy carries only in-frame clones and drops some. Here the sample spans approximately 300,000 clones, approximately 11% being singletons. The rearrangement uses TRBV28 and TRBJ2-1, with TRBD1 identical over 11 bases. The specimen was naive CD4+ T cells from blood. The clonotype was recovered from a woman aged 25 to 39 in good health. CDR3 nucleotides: TGTGCCAGCAGTTCGGACAGGGGGCTCAATGAGCAGTTCTTC. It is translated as CASSSDRGLNEQFF.